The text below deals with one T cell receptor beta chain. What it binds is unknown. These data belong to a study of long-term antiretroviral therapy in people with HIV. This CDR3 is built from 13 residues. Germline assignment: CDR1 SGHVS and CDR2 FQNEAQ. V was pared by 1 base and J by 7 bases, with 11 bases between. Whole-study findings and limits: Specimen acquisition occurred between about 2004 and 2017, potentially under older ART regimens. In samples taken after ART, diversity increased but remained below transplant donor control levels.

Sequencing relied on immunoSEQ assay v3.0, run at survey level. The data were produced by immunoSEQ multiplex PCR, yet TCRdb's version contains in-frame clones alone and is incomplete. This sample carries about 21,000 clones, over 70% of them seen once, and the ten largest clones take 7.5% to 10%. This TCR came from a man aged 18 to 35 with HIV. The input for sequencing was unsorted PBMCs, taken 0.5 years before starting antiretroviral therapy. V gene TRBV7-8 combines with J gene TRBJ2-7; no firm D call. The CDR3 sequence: CASSLELGYEQYF. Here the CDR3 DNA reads TGTGCCAGCAGCTTAGAATTGGGTTATGAGCAGTACTTC.